The 17 T cell receptor beta chains below all came from one sample that was sequenced in a study of cytomegalovirus exposure and HLA in healthy donors. Primers for the PCR totalled 60 Vbeta and 13 Jbeta. Clones were sequenced by immunoSEQ multiplex PCR, and TCRdb holds only the in-frame ones, with some missing. The table has under 150,000 clones, 75% to 90% seen once. Sequenced input: PBMCs. The receptors here all came from a woman aged 45-65 years in good health and CMV-seropositive.

This clone has just a few counts. This chain joins TRBV27 and TRBJ2-1; D is possibly TRBD2 (5 bases). This CDR3 has 15 amino acids. Germline CDR1 MNHEY, CDR2 SMNVEV (reference sequence). Trimming took 3 bases from V and 4 from J, leaving 13 bases between them. CDR3 loop: CASSLRVLGYNEQFF. In DNA form, the CDR3 reads TGTGCCAGCAGTTTGAGGGTACTGGGGTACAATGAGCAGTTCTTC.

The chain uses TRBV5-6 and TRBJ1-4, with 9 bases fitting TRBD1. The CDR3 is 16 residues long. V was clipped by 0 bases and J by 8 bases; unmatched bases: 8. The germline gives CDR1 SGHDT, CDR2 YYEEEE. The CDR3 DNA is TGTGCCAGCAGCTTGGGAACTCCGGGACAGGGCGAAAAACTGTTTTTT. It codes for CASSLGTPGQGEKLFF.

The J gene is TRBJ2-1, the V gene TRBV7-2; no reliable D call. This CDR3 region has 13 residues. V was shortened by 1 base and J by 10 bases, with 11 bases between the two germline ends. Per germline, CDR1 SGHTA and CDR2 FQGNSA. Here the CDR3 DNA reads TGTGCCAGCAGCTTAGTCGGTAGATACGAGCAGTTCTTC. Translated, it gives CASSLVGRYEQFF.

The V gene is TRBV7-2, the J gene TRBJ2-1; 7 nucleotides line up with TRBD2. The CDR3 is made up of 15 amino acids. Germline V gene lookup returns CDR1 SGHTA and CDR2 FQGNSA. After removal of 5 bases from V and 4 bases from J, the junction contained 8 bases not matched to a gene. CDR3 in amino acids: CASSAGDAQYNEQFF. CDR3 nucleotides: TGTGCCAGCAGCGCGGGGGACGCCCAGTACAATGAGCAGTTCTTC.

This clone showed up just a few times. CDR3 sequence (DNA): TGTGCCAGCAGCTTGAGTGGGACTCAGAATGAGCAGTTCTTC. It specifies CASSLSGTQNEQFF. This rearrangement joins TRBV7-9 to TRBJ2-1, with D possibly TRBD2 on 6 matching bases. The ends were cut back, 3 bases at V and 7 bases at J, with 13 bases in the middle. The CDR3 contains 14 residues. CDR1 and CDR2 from the germline V gene are SEHNR and FQNEAQ (reference sequence).

The chain has TRBV11-3 and TRBJ2-3; D is possibly TRBD2 (7 bases). The CDR3 sequence is 14 residues long. The V gene's germline CDR1 is SGHNT and CDR2 YENEEA. V lost 3 bases to trimming and J lost 8 bases, with 15 bases between them. Here the CDR3 reads CASSFGGGPGTQYF. The DNA of the CDR3 is TGTGCCAGCAGCTTTGGGGGGGGGCCTGGTACGCAGTATTTT.

The rearrangement links TRBV4-3 to TRBJ1-1, with D perhaps matching TRBD1 (5 bases). In germline, CDR1 is LGHNA, CDR2 YSLEER. CDR3 length equals 13 residues. V lost 1 base and J lost 5, with 8 bases in between. CDR3 sequence: CASSQAGETEAFF. The DNA of the CDR3 is TGCGCCAGCAGCCAAGCGGGGGAGACTGAAGCTTTCTTT.

V and J are TRBV10-3 and TRBJ2-1; 14 nucleotides match TRBD2. Germline V CDR1 and CDR2: ENHRY, SYGVKD. Trimming removed 10 bases from V and 5 bases from J; junction bases left unmatched: 16. The CDR3 contains 18 residues. The CDR3 reads CATRTPATSGGDHNEQFF. In DNA, the CDR3 is TGTGCCACTCGTACCCCCGCGACTAGCGGGGGGGACCACAATGAGCAGTTCTTC.

The chain links TRBV15 to TRBJ1-2; 8 nucleotides match TRBD1. The germline gives CDR1 LNHNV, CDR2 YYDKDF (reference sequence). The V gene end was trimmed by 1 base and the J gene end by 9 bases; junction bases not matched to a gene: 4. This CDR3 contains 13 residues. The CDR3 loop reads CATSRVGTGRYTF. The CDR3 bases are TGTGCCACCAGCAGAGTCGGGACAGGCCGCTACACCTTC.

This clone was seen once. The chain uses TRBV20-1 and TRBJ2-1; TRBD2 might be the D (6 bases). The CDR3 sequence is 11 residues long. V was shortened by 6 bases and J by 7 bases, with 10 bases between the two germline ends. The V gene's germline CDR1 is DFQATT and CDR2 SNEGSKA (reference sequence). CDR3 residues: CSARRGNEQFF. The DNA of the CDR3 is TGCAGTGCGAGACGGGGGAATGAGCAGTTCTTC.

The genes are TRBV11-2 and TRBJ1-5, with D possibly matching TRBD1 (6 bases). The CDR3 length is 15 residues. Germline V gives CDR1 SGHAT, CDR2 FQNNGV. Trimming removed 4 bases from V and 5 bases from J, with 15 bases in between. CDR3 loop: CASSSLGGADQPQHF. DNA of the CDR3: TGTGCCAGCAGCTCCTTGGGGGGGGCCGATCAGCCCCAGCATTTT.

This sequence joins TRBV5-6 and TRBJ2-5; possibly TRBD2 for D (5 bases). This CDR3 has 17 residues. Germline-derived CDR1 and CDR2 are SGHDT and YYEEEE. V dropped 0 bases and J dropped 2 bases, with 17 bases sitting between them. This CDR3 reads CASSLVRLADWQETQYF. For the CDR3, the DNA is TGTGCCAGCAGCTTGGTTCGGCTGGCGGACTGGCAAGAGACCCAGTACTTC.

The V call is TRBV7-9, the J call TRBJ2-1, with D maybe TRBD1 (6 bases). The CDR3 has 15 amino acids. With 4 bases removed from V and 12 bases from J, the gap between germline ends came to 22 bases. Germline loops: CDR1 SEHNR, CDR2 FQNEAQ (reference sequence). The CDR3 DNA is TGTGCCAGCAGCTCTCCCCGCACGGGACAACTTGGGCAGTTCTTC. Protein: CASSSPRTGQLGQFF. Combining the CDR3 with reference TRBV7-9 and TRBJ2-1 gives the whole variable domain DTGVSQNPRHKITKRGQNVTFRCDPISEHNRLYWYRQTLGQGPEFLTYFQNEAQLEKSRLLSDRFSAERPKGSFSTLEIQRTEQGDSAMYLCASSSPRTGQLGQFFGPGTRLTVL.

This rearrangement joins TRBV7-9 to TRBJ2-2, with 8 bases that match TRBD2. Germline CDR1 reads SEHNR; CDR2 reads FQNEAQ (reference sequence). The V gene end was trimmed by 3 bases and the J gene end by 6 bases; junction bases not matched to a gene: 12. The CDR3 consists of 17 residues. CDR3 loop: CASSFSAQRERSGELFF. In nucleotides, the CDR3 is TGTGCCAGCAGCTTCTCAGCCCAGCGGGAGAGGTCCGGGGAGCTGTTTTTT.

The chain recombines TRBV29-1 with TRBJ1-2; no clear D. This CDR3 contains 12 residues. Trimming stripped 4 bases from V and 7 bases from J, with 13 bases between. Germline V gene data show CDR1 as SQVTM and CDR2 as ANQGSEA. The CDR3 sequence: CSVVRQEGGYTF. DNA for the CDR3: TGCAGCGTTGTTAGACAAGAAGGTGGCTACACCTTC.

Regarding this clone: The conserved phenylalanine or tryptophan normally closing the CDR3 is absent here, so this likely arose from a read error. The DNA is left out, because the CDR3 cannot be placed on it with certainty; the CDR3 is given as TCRdb lists it. The chain recombines TRBV28 with TRBJ1-1; TRBD1 reflects the table's D call only, with no check against the DNA. CDR1 MDHEN and CDR2 SYDVKM come from the germline V gene. The CDR3 region is 13 residues in length, termini included. CDR3: CASSSRRTGREFL.

The gene calls are TRBV5-1 and TRBJ2-1; TRBD2 matches 16 bases. Germline values: CDR1 SGHRS, CDR2 YFSETQ. The J segment lost 10 bases and the V segment lost 4 bases, leaving 14 bases of the junction unmatched. The length of the CDR3 is 18 residues. DNA for the CDR3: TGCGCCAGCAGCCTAGGGACTAGCGGGAGGGGAGCCCTCGGGGAGCAGTTCTTC. Translated: CASSLGTSGRGALGEQFF.